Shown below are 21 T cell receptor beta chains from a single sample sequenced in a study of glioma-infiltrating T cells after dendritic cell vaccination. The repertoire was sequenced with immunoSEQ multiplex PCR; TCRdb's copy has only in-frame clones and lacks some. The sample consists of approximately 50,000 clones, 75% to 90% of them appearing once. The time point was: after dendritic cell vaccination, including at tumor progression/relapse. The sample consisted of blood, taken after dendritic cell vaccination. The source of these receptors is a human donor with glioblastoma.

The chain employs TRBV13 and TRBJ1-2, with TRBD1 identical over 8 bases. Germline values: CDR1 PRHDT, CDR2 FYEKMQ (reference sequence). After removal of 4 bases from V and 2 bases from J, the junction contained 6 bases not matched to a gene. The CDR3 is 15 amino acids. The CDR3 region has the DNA TGTGCCAGCAGCTCAGCGGGACAGGAGAACTATGGCTACACCTTC. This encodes CASSSAGQENYGYTF.

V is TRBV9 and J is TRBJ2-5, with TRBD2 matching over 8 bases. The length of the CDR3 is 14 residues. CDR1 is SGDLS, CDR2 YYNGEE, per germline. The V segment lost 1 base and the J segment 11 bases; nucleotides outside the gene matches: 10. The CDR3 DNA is TGTGCCAGCAGCGTATCCCCCTCCCCTAGCGGGCAGTACTTC. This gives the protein CASSVSPSPSGQYF.

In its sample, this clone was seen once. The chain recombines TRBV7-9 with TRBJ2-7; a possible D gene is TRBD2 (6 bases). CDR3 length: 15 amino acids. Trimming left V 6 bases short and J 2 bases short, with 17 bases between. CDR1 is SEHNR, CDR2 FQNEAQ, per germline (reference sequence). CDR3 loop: CASSTSRDSTYEQYF. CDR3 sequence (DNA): TGTGCCAGCAGTACGAGCCGGGACTCTACCTACGAGCAGTACTTC.

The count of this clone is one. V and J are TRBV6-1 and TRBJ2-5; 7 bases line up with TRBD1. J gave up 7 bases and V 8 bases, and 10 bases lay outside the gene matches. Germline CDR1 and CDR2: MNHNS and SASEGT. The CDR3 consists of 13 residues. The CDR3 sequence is CASGNRDRGTQYF. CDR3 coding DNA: TGTGCCAGCGGCAACCGGGACAGAGGGACCCAGTACTTC.

CDR3: CSARRFYEQYF. CDR3 sequence (DNA): TGCAGTGCCCGCCGGTTTTACGAGCAGTACTTC. The rearrangement uses TRBV20-1 and TRBJ2-7; D gene ambiguous. Germline-derived CDR1 and CDR2 are DFQATT and SNEGSKA (reference sequence). The CDR3 covers 11 residues. Trimming left V 6 bases short and J 4 bases short, with 10 bases between.

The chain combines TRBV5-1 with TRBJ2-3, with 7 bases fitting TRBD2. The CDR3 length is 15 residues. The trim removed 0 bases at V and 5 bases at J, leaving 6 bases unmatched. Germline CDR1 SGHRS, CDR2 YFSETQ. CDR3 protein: CASSLAGGPIDTQYF. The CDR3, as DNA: TGCGCCAGCAGCTTGGCGGGAGGTCCCATAGATACGCAGTATTTT.

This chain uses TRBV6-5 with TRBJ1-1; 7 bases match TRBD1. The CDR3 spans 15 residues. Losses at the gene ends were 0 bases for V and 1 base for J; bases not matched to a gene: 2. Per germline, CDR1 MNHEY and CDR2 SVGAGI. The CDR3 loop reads CASSYSTGTNTEAFF. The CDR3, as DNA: TGTGCCAGCAGTTACTCGACAGGGACGAACACTGAAGCTTTCTTT.

The CDR3 sequence is CASSGALGLESYNEQFF. In DNA, the CDR3 is TGTGCCAGTAGTGGAGCTCTCGGTTTAGAATCCTACAATGAGCAGTTCTTC. V is TRBV19 and J is TRBJ2-1, with D unresolved. Germline V lookup: CDR1 LNHDA, CDR2 SQIVND (reference sequence). CDR3 length: 17 residues. Trimming removed 5 bases at V and 1 base at J, with 18 bases between.

CDR3 in amino acids: CASSIDRGNTEAFF. As DNA, the CDR3 is TGTGCCAGCAGCATCGACAGGGGGAACACTGAAGCTTTCTTT. The chain uses TRBV5-4 and TRBJ1-1, with 8 bases matching TRBD1. Losses at the gene ends were 4 bases for V and 1 base for J; bases not matched to a gene: 3. CDR1 and CDR2 from the germline V gene are SGHNT and YYREEE (reference sequence). The CDR3 sequence is 14 residues long.

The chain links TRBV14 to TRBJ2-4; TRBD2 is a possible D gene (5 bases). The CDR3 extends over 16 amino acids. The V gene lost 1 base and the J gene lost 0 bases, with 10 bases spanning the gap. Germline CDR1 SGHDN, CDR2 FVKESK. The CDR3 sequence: CASSQVGSLAKNIQYF. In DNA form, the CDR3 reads TGTGCCAGCAGCCAAGTAGGGAGCCTAGCCAAAAACATTCAGTACTTC.

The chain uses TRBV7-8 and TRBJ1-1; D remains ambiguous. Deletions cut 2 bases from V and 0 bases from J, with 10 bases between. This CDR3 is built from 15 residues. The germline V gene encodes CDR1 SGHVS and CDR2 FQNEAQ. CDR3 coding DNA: TGTGCCAGCAGCTTACGGGGAACCCTGAACACTGAAGCTTTCTTT. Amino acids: CASSLRGTLNTEAFF.

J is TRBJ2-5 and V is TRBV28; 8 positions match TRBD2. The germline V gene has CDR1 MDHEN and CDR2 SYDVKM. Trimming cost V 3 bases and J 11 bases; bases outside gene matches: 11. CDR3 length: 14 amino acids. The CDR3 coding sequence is TGTGCCAGCAGTTTTAGGGGACTAGTGGAAGTGCAGTACTTC. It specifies CASSFRGLVEVQYF.

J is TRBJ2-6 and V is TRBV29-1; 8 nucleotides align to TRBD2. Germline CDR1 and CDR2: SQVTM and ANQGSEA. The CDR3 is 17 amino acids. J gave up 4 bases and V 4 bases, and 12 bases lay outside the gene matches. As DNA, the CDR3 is TGCAGCGTTGCCCCCGGGACTAGTTCGTCCGGGGCCAACGTCCTGACTTTC. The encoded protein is CSVAPGTSSSGANVLTF.

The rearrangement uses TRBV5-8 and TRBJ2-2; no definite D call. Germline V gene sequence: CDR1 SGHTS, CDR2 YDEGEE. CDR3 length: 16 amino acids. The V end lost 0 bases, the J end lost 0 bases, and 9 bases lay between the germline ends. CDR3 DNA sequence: TGTGCCAGCAGCTTGGTGGAGATCACGAACACCGGGGAGCTGTTTTTT. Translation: CASSLVEITNTGELFF. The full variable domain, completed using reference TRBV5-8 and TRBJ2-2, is EAGVTQSPTHLIKTRGQQATLRCSPISGHTSVYWYQQALGLGLQFLLWYDEGEERNRGNFPPRFSGRQFPNYSSELNVNALELEDSALYLCASSLVEITNTGELFFGEGSRLTVL.

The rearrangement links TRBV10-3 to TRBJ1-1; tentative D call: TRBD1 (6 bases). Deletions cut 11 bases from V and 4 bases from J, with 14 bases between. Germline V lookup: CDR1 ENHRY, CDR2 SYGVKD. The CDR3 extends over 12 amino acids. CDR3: CASGVGSTEAFF. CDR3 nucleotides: TGTGCCTCAGGGGTTGGGAGCACTGAAGCTTTCTTT.

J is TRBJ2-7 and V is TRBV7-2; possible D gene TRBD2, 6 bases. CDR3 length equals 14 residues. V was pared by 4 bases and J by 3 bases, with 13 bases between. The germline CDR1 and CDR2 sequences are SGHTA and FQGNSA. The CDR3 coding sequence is TGTGCCAGCAGCTCCCGAGGGACTTTCTACGAGCAGTACTTC. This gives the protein CASSSRGTFYEQYF. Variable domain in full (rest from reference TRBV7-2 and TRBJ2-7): GAGVSQSPSNKVTEKGKDVELRCDPISGHTALYWYRQSLGQGLEFLIYFQGNSAPDKSGLPSDRFSAERTGGSVSTLTIQRTQQEDSAVYLCASSSRGTFYEQYFGPGTRLTVT.

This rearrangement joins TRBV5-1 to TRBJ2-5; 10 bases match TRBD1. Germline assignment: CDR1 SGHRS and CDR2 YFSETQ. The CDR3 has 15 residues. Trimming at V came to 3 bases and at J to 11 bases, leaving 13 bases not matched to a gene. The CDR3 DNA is TGCGCCAGCAGCTACTCCGGGACAGGGGCGGGGGAGCAGTACTTC. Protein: CASSYSGTGAGEQYF.

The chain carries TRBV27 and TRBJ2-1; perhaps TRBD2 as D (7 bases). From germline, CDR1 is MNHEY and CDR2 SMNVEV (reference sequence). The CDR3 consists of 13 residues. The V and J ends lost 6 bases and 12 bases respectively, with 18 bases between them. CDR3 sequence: CASRTIGEGGQFF. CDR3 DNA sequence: TGTGCCAGCAGGACCATTGGGGAGGGGGGGCAGTTCTTC.

The CDR3: CASRGGDTGELFF. DNA of the CDR3: TGTGCCAGCAGGGGGGGGGACACCGGGGAGCTGTTTTTT. The V and J genes are TRBV9 and TRBJ2-2, with TRBD2 identical over 7 bases. Germline values: CDR1 SGDLS, CDR2 YYNGEE. The ends lost 5 bases at V and 3 bases at J; junction bases unmatched: 1. The CDR3 has 13 residues.

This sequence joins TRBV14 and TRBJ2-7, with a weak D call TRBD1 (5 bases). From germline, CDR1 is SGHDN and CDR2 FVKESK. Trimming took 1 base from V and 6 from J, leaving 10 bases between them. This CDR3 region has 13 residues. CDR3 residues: CASSQAWGGEQYF. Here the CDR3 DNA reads TGTGCCAGCAGCCAAGCTTGGGGCGGCGAGCAGTACTTC.

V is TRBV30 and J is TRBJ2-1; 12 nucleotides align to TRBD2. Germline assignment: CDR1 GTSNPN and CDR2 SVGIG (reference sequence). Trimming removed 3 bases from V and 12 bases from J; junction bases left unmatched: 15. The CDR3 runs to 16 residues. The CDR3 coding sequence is TGTGCCTGGAGCCTAGGGGCTAGCGGGAGGGCCAGGGGGCAGTTCTTC. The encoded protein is CAWSLGASGRARGQFF.